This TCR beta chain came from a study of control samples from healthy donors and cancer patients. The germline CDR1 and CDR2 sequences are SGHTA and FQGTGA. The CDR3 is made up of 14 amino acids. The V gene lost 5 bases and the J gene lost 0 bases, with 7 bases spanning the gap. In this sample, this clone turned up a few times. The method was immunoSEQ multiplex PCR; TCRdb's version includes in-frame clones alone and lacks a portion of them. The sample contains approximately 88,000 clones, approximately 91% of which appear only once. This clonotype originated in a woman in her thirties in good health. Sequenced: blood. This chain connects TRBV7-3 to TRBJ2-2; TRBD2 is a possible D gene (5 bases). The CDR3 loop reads CASSILANTGELFF. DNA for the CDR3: TGTGCCAGCAGCATACTAGCGAACACCGGGGAGCTGTTTTTT.